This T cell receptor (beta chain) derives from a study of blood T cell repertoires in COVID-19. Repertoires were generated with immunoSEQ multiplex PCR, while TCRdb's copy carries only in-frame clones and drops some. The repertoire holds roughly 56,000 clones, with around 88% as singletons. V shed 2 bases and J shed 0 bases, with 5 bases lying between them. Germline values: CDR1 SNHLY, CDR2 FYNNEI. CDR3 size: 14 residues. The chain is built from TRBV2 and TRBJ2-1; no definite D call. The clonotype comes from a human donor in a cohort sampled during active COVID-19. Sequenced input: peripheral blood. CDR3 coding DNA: TGTGCCAGCAGTGAACTAGTCTCCTACAATGAGCAGTTCTTC. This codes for CASSELVSYNEQFF.